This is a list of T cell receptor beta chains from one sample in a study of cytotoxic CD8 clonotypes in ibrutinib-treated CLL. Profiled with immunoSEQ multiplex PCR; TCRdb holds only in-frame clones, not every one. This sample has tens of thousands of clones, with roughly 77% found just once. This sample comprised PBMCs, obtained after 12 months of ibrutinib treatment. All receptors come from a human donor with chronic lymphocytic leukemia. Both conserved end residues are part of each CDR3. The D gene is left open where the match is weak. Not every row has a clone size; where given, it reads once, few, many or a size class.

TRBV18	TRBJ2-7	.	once	CASSPVRPGDLDEQYF	TGTGCCAGCTCACCAGTTCGGCCGGGGGACTTGGACGAGCAGTACTTC
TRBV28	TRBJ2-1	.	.	CASSRWNEQFF	TGTGCCAGCAGTCGGTGGAATGAGCAGTTCTTC
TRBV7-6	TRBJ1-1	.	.	CASSLPEGNTEAFF	TGTGCCAGCAGCCTTCCGGAGGGAAACACTGAAGCTTTCTTT
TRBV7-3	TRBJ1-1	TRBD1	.	CASSLGTGAEAFF	TGTGCCAGCAGCTTAGGGACAGGAGCTGAAGCTTTCTTT
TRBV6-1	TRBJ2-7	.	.	CASSGWNYEQYF	TGTGCCAGCAGTGGCTGGAACTACGAGCAGTACTTC
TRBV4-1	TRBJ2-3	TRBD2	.	CASSQDSSGTADTQYF	TGCGCCAGCAGCCAAGATTCTAGCGGGACTGCAGATACGCAGTATTTT
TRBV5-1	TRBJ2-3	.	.	CASSLGRVADTQYF	TGCGCCAGCAGCTTAGGCAGGGTAGCAGATACGCAGTATTTT
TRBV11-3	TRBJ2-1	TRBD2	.	CASSSRLAGPNEQFF	TGTGCCAGCAGCTCACGACTAGCGGGGCCCAATGAGCAGTTCTTC
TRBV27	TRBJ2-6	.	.	CASRRRDSGANVLTF	TGTGCCAGCAGGCGAAGGGACTCTGGGGCCAACGTCCTGACTTTC
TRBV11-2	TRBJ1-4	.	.	CASSLGRVVEKLFF	TGTGCCAGCAGCTTAGGAAGGGTCGTGGAAAAACTGTTTTTT
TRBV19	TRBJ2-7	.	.	CASSIRQAGEQYF	TGTGCCAGTAGTATCCGGCAGGCTGGCGAGCAGTACTTC
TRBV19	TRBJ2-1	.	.	CASRGGGLAFF	TGTGCCAGTAGGGGAGGGGGCTTGGCGTTCTTC
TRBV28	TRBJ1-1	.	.	CASNSQNTEAFF	TGTGCCAGCAACTCTCAGAACACTGAAGCTTTCTTT
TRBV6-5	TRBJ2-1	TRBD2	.	CASSPGRDEQFF	TGTGCCAGCAGTCCCGGGAGGGATGAGCAGTTCTTC
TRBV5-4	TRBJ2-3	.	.	CASSPGADTQYF	TGTGCCAGCAGCCCGGGGGCGGATACGCAGTATTTT
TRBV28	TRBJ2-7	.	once	CASSFVGRSSEQYF	TGTGCCAGCAGTTTCGTCGGCAGGTCAAGCGAGCAGTACTTC
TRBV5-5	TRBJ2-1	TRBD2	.	CASSPAPSGRSYEQFF	TGTGCCAGCAGCCCGGCTCCTAGCGGGAGGTCATATGAGCAGTTCTTC
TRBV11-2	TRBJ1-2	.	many	CASSTSRGPGYGYTF	TGTGCCAGCAGCACTAGTAGGGGCCCGGGGTATGGCTACACCTTC
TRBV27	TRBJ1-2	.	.	CASSFASRAGYTF	TGTGCCAGCAGTTTCGCCAGTAGGGCGGGCTACACCTTC
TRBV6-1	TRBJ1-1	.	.	CASSWEGDEAFF	TGTGCCAGCAGTTGGGAAGGGGATGAAGCTTTCTTT
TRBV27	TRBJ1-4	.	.	CASRSAGVGEKLFF	TGTGCCAGCAGGTCGGCAGGGGTTGGAGAAAAACTGTTTTTT
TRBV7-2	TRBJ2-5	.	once	CASSLASSHGTQYF	TGTGCCAGCAGCTTAGCGTCTAGCCACGGGACCCAGTACTTC
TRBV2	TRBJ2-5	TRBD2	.	CASSPERGPETQYF	TGTGCCAGCAGCCCCGAGCGGGGACCAGAGACCCAGTACTTC
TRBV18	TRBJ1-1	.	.	CASSPNLGGQGTEAFF	TGTGCCAGCTCACCTAACTTGGGGGGGCAGGGCACTGAAGCTTTCTTT
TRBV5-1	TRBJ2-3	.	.	CASSPSRGSSTDTQYF	TGCGCCAGCAGCCCTAGCCGGGGCTCTAGCACAGATACGCAGTATTTT
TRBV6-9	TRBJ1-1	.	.	CASSYSFHEAGGAEAFF	TGTGCCAGCAGTTATTCGTTTCACGAGGCTGGGGGAGCTGAAGCTTTCTTT
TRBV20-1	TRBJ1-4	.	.	CSAEGGGALFF	TGCAGTGCCGAAGGGGGGGGCGCACTGTTTTTT
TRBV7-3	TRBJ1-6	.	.	CASSLMGSSYNSPLHF	TGTGCCAGCAGCTTAATGGGGAGCTCCTATAATTCACCCCTCCACTTT
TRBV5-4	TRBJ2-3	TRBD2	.	CASSPGLAGADTQYF	TGTGCCAGCAGCCCGGGACTAGCGGGGGCGGATACGCAGTATTTT
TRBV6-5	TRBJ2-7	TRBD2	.	CASKRDGHYEQYF	TGTGCCAGCAAGCGGGACGGGCACTACGAGCAGTACTTC
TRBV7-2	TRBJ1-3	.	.	CASSLGWGPTAGNTIYF	TGTGCCAGCAGCTTAGGGTGGGGGCCTACAGCGGGAAACACCATATATTTT
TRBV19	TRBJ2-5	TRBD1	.	CASSEPGGWKTQYF	TGTGCCAGTAGCGAACCAGGGGGCTGGAAGACCCAGTACTTC
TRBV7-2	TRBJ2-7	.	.	CASSRPDGPYEQYF	TGTGCCAGCAGCCGCCCGGACGGACCCTACGAGCAGTACTTC
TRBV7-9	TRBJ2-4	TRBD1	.	CASLRTGEAKNIQYF	TGTGCCAGCCTTCGGACAGGTGAAGCCAAAAACATTCAGTACTTC
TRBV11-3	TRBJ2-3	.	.	CASSLHPTDTQYF	TGTGCCAGCAGCCTTCACCCCACAGATACGCAGTATTTT
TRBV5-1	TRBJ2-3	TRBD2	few	CASGVAGVGTDTQYF	TGCGCCAGCGGGGTAGCGGGAGTTGGCACAGATACGCAGTATTTT
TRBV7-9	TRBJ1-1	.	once	CASSLSPRGVEAFF	TGTGCCAGCAGCTTAAGCCCGAGGGGAGTCGAAGCTTTCTTT
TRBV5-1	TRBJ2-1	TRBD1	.	CASTLGTGGVEQFF	TGCGCCAGCACCCTCGGGACAGGGGGCGTGGAGCAGTTCTTC
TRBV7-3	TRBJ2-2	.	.	CASSLIAGDTGELFF	TGTGCCAGCAGCTTAATAGCAGGGGACACCGGGGAGCTGTTTTTT
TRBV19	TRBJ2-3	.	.	CASSIMLGADTQYF	TGTGCCAGTAGTATTATGCTAGGGGCAGATACGCAGTATTTT
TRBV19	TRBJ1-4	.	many	CASSPDSGRLFF	TGTGCCAGTAGCCCAGACTCCGGCAGACTGTTTTTT
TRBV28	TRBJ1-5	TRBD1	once	CASSSPGTGGNQPQHF	TGTGCCAGCAGTTCCCCCGGGACAGGGGGCAATCAGCCCCAGCATTTT
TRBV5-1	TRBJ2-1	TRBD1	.	CASSLGDRDDEQFF	TGCGCCAGCAGCTTGGGAGACAGGGACGATGAGCAGTTCTTC
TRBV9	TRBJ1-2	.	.	CASSSDGQSSRYTF	TGTGCCAGCAGCTCTGACGGACAGTCATCCAGATACACCTTC
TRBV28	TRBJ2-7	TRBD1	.	CASSRGDRSYEQYF	TGTGCCAGCAGTCGAGGGGACAGATCCTACGAGCAGTACTTC
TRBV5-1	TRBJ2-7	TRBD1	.	CASSLGTGVSYEQYF	TGCGCCAGCAGCTTGGGGACAGGGGTCTCCTACGAGCAGTACTTC
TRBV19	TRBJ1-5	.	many	CATGAGPDQPQHF	TGTGCCACCGGAGCCGGGCCCGATCAGCCCCAGCATTTT